This is a list of T cell receptor beta chains from one sample in a study of shared clonotypes between healthy human individuals. The method was immunoSEQ multiplex PCR; TCRdb's version includes in-frame clones alone and lacks a portion of them. The sample holds roughly 450,000 clones; 60% to 85% are singletons and the top ten take 13%. The sample was PBMCs. These TCRs come from a middle-aged woman in good health. Some clones in this sample may be carry-over from other donors' samples. Each CDR3 is given with its conserved first and last residue. A D gene is named only where the DNA matches it firmly. The listing skips clone size in some rows; elsewhere it reads once, few, many or a size class.

J gene: TRBJ1-2; V gene: TRBV7-2; D gene: NA; clone size: NA; CDR3 DNA: TGTGCCAGCAGCTTAGCCTCGTGGGGGGGCGATGGCTACACCTTC; CDR3 protein: CASSLASWGGDGYTF
J gene: TRBJ2-3; V gene: TRBV10-3; D gene: TRBD2; clone size: NA; CDR3 DNA: TGTGCCATCAGTGAGGGAACTAGCGAACCAGATACGCAGTATTTT; CDR3 protein: CAISEGTSEPDTQYF
J gene: TRBJ2-7; V gene: TRBV30; D gene: NA; clone size: NA; CDR3 DNA: TGTGCCTGGAGTGTCCCTGAGGGTCACGAGCAGTACTTC; CDR3 protein: CAWSVPEGHEQYF
J gene: TRBJ2-7; V gene: TRBV11-2; D gene: TRBD2; clone size: NA; CDR3 DNA: TGTGCCAGCAACATAGCCGGGACTAGCGGGCGAAGCTCCTACGAGCAGTACTTC; CDR3 protein: CASNIAGTSGRSSYEQYF
J gene: TRBJ2-3; V gene: TRBV9; D gene: TRBD2; clone size: NA; CDR3 DNA: TGTGCCAGCAGCGTAGGGGCTAGCGGACTCACAGATACGCAGTATTTT; CDR3 protein: CASSVGASGLTDTQYF
J gene: TRBJ2-3; V gene: TRBV4-2; D gene: NA; clone size: many; CDR3 DNA: TGTGCCAGCAGCCAAGATCGGGCTGCATCTAGCACAGATACGCAGTATTTT; CDR3 protein: CASSQDRAASSTDTQYF
J gene: TRBJ2-1; V gene: TRBV28; D gene: NA; clone size: once; CDR3 DNA: TGTGCCAGCATCCCGGGGAGCCCCTACAATGAGCAGTTCTTC; CDR3 protein: CASIPGSPYNEQFF
J gene: TRBJ1-2; V gene: TRBV5-6; D gene: NA; clone size: many; CDR3 DNA: TGTGCCAGCAGCTTGGGGAGAAGCGACTATGGCTACACCTTC; CDR3 protein: CASSLGRSDYGYTF
J gene: TRBJ2-6; V gene: TRBV7-9; D gene: NA; clone size: NA; CDR3 DNA: TGTGCCAGCAGCCCCGGGCGGGCCAACGTCCTGACTTTC; CDR3 protein: CASSPGRANVLTF
J gene: TRBJ2-1; V gene: TRBV7-3; D gene: TRBD2; clone size: once; CDR3 DNA: TGTGCCAGCAGCTCCGCTGGGCTAGCGGGAGTCGATGAGCAGTTCTTC; CDR3 protein: CASSSAGLAGVDEQFF
J gene: TRBJ2-7; V gene: TRBV19; D gene: TRBD1; clone size: NA; CDR3 DNA: TGTGCCAGTGGATCCGGGACAGGGGTTTACGAGCAGTACTTC; CDR3 protein: CASGSGTGVYEQYF
J gene: TRBJ1-3; V gene: TRBV19; D gene: NA; clone size: NA; CDR3 DNA: TGTGCCAGTAGTAATCAGACCATCTCTGGAAACACCATATATTTT; CDR3 protein: CASSNQTISGNTIYF
J gene: TRBJ2-7; V gene: TRBV7-6; D gene: TRBD1; clone size: NA; CDR3 DNA: TGTGCCAGCAGCCGACAGGGTCCCTACGAGCAGTACTTC; CDR3 protein: CASSRQGPYEQYF
J gene: TRBJ2-7; V gene: TRBV19; D gene: TRBD1; clone size: NA; CDR3 DNA: TGTGCCAGTAGCGCTCCCGAGACAGGGACCTACGAGCAGTACTTC; CDR3 protein: CASSAPETGTYEQYF
J gene: TRBJ2-2; V gene: TRBV6-5; D gene: NA; clone size: NA; CDR3 DNA: TGTGCCAGCAGTTCGCGACACGTCGGACCCGGGGAGCTGTTTTTT; CDR3 protein: CASSSRHVGPGELFF
J gene: TRBJ2-3; V gene: TRBV6-4; D gene: TRBD2; clone size: once; CDR3 DNA: TGTGCCAGCAGTGACGGGCGGGAGATAGCGACAGATACGCAGTATTTT; CDR3 protein: CASSDGREIATDTQYF
J gene: TRBJ1-5; V gene: TRBV30; D gene: NA; clone size: NA; CDR3 DNA: TGTGCCTGGACCGGGTTAGGAGGTAGCAGGCTAACCTTCCAACATTTT; CDR3 protein: CAWTGLGGSRLTFQHF
J gene: TRBJ2-5; V gene: TRBV4-2; D gene: TRBD2; clone size: NA; CDR3 DNA: TGTGCCAGCAGTCGCACCGGGACTAGCGGGAGGAGCCAAGAGACCCAGTACTTC; CDR3 protein: CASSRTGTSGRSQETQYF
J gene: TRBJ2-7; V gene: TRBV28; D gene: TRBD1; clone size: few; CDR3 DNA: TGTGCCAGCAGTTTGAACAGGGGGCGGGTTGTCGAGCAGTACTTC; CDR3 protein: CASSLNRGRVVEQYF
J gene: TRBJ1-4; V gene: TRBV7-9; D gene: NA; clone size: NA; CDR3 DNA: TGTGCCAGCAGCCGCCTCGGCGATGGGAGTGAAAAACTGTTTTTT; CDR3 protein: CASSRLGDGSEKLFF
J gene: TRBJ2-3; V gene: TRBV1; D gene: NA; clone size: NA; CDR3 DNA: TGCACCAGCAGCCAAGACGGGTATACCACAGATACGCAGTATTTT; CDR3 protein: CTSSQDGYTTDTQYF
J gene: TRBJ2-5; V gene: TRBV7-8; D gene: NA; clone size: NA; CDR3 DNA: TGTGCCAGCAGCCGCCCCAGGACACTGTACCAAGAGACCCAGTACTTC; CDR3 protein: CASSRPRTLYQETQYF
J gene: TRBJ2-7; V gene: TRBV6-1; D gene: TRBD2; clone size: NA; CDR3 DNA: TGTGCCAGCAGACCTAGCGGGAGGACCCGCGAGCAGTACTTC; CDR3 protein: CASRPSGRTREQYF
J gene: TRBJ1-1; V gene: TRBV5-8; D gene: NA; clone size: NA; CDR3 DNA: TGTGCCAGCAGCTTGGCCGTAAAAGCTTTCTTT; CDR3 protein: CASSLAVKAFF
J gene: TRBJ2-7; V gene: TRBV30; D gene: NA; clone size: NA; CDR3 DNA: TGTGCCTGGAGTGTACTAGGGGGGAACTACGAGCAGTACTTC; CDR3 protein: CAWSVLGGNYEQYF
J gene: TRBJ1-2; V gene: TRBV5-6; D gene: NA; clone size: NA; CDR3 DNA: TGTGCCAGCAGCCCAGGGAACTATGGCTACACCTTC; CDR3 protein: CASSPGNYGYTF
J gene: TRBJ2-7; V gene: TRBV7-6; D gene: TRBD2; clone size: NA; CDR3 DNA: TGTGCCAGCAGCTCTAGCGGAGGGGCAGCCTACGAGCAGTACTTC; CDR3 protein: CASSSSGGAAYEQYF
J gene: TRBJ2-6; V gene: TRBV4-3; D gene: TRBD1; clone size: NA; CDR3 DNA: TGCGCCAGCAGCCAGGGGTTGCTAGGGGGCGCCAACTCTGGGGCCAACGTCCTGACTTTC; CDR3 protein: CASSQGLLGGANSGANVLTF
J gene: TRBJ2-7; V gene: TRBV10-3; D gene: TRBD1; clone size: NA; CDR3 DNA: TGTGCCATCAGTCCGGGACAGGGGGGTTCCTACGAGCAGTACTTC; CDR3 protein: CAISPGQGGSYEQYF
J gene: TRBJ2-7; V gene: TRBV4-2; D gene: TRBD2; clone size: NA; CDR3 DNA: TGTGCCAGCAGCCCCTCTAGCGGACCATTCTACGAGCAGTACTTC; CDR3 protein: CASSPSSGPFYEQYF
J gene: TRBJ1-4; V gene: TRBV5-1; D gene: NA; clone size: NA; CDR3 DNA: TGCGCCAGCAGCTTGGGTCAGGCTAATGAAAAACTGTTTTTT; CDR3 protein: CASSLGQANEKLFF